This T cell receptor beta chain originates from a study of blood T cell repertoires in COVID-19. As for the study in general: There were acute and convalescent COVID-19 samples, and they came from the United States, Italy and Spain.

The count of this clone is one. The repertoire was sequenced with immunoSEQ multiplex PCR; TCRdb's copy has only in-frame clones and lacks some. This sample has a few hundred thousand clones; around 86% occur once, and the top ten carry 8.2%. Seattle participants joined during active infection and were tracked over time. The CDR3 has 15 amino acids. Germline V CDR1 and CDR2: ENHRY, SYGVKD. The V end lost 3 bases, the J end lost 3 bases, and 12 bases lay between the germline ends. This chain joins TRBV10-3 and TRBJ1-3; the D is unclear. The origin of this receptor is a woman of 80 years or more with COVID-19, enrolled during active disease. Source material: peripheral blood. The CDR3 DNA reads as TGTGCCATCAGTGAAAAGTCTTCGGGTGGAAACACCATATATTTT. Translating it yields CAISEKSSGGNTIYF.